This T cell receptor beta chain was sequenced during a study of identical twins. Between the trimmed V and J ends, which lost 0 bases and 7 bases, there was a span of 12 bases. Germline V lookup: CDR1 MNHNS, CDR2 SASEGT. The CDR3 has 14 amino acids. TCRdb reanalysed the 5' RACE reads using MiXCR and keeps one entry per CDR3 protein. The data show a few hundred thousand distinct CDR3 sequences, 24% seen once. This sample also appeared in a second study, on T cells expressing NK-cell markers. In that study: Restriction of sorting to alpha-beta TCR T cells was accomplished in several experiments using an anti-gamma-delta TCR antibody.

The TCR was taken from a woman aged 18-29 years in good health. Sequencing used CD4+ T cells sorted from blood. The rearrangement joins TRBV6-1 to TRBJ1-2; a possible D gene is TRBD1 (5 bases). CDR3 amino acids: CASSEARAGSGYTF. In DNA, the CDR3 is TGTGCCAGCAGTGAAGCGCGGGCAGGGAGTGGCTACACCTTC.